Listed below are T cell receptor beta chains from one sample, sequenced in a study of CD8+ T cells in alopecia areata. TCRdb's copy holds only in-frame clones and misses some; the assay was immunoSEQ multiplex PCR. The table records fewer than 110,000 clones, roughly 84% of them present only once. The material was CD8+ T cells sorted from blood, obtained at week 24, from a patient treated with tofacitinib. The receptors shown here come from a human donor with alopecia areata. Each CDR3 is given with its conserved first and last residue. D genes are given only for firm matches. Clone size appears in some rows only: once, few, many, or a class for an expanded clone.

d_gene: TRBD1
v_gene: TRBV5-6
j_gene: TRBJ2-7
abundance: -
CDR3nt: TGTGCCAGCAGCCCTATTCGGACAGGGCCCGAGCAGTACTTC
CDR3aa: CASSPIRTGPEQYF

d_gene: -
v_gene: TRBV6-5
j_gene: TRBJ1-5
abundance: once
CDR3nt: TGTGCCAGCAGTTACTCGCAGAATAGCAATCAGCCCCAGCATTTT
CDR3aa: CASSYSQNSNQPQHF

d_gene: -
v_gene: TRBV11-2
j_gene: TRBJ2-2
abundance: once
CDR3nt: TGTGCCAGCAGCTTAGAGGCAGGGAGCACCGGGGAGCTGTTTTTT
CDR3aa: CASSLEAGSTGELFF

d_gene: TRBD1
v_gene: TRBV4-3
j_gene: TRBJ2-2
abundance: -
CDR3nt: TGCGCCAGCAGCCAAGTTTATGGACAGGTGAACACCGGGGAGCTGTTTTTT
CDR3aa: CASSQVYGQVNTGELFF

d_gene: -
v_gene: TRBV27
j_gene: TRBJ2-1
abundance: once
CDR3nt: TGTGCCAGCAGTTTATCATCCTACAATGAGCAGTTCTTC
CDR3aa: CASSLSSYNEQFF

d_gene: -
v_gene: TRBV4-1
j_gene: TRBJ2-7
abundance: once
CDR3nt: TGCGCCAGCAGCCAAGGTGGCGCCACCTACGAGCAGTACTTC
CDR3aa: CASSQGGATYEQYF

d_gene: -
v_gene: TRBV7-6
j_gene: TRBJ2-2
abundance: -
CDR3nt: TGTGCCAGCAGCCCCATGTTCAGTTCCCCTCGTGGGGAGCTGTTTTTT
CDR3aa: CASSPMFSSPRGELFF

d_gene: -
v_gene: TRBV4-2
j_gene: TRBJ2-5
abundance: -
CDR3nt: TGTGCCAGCAGCCAAGAAAGGGGCTACCCTCAAGAGACCCAGTACTTC
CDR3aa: CASSQERGYPQETQYF

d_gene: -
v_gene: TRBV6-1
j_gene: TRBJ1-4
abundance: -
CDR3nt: TGTGCCAGCAGTGAACTCCTTGACAGAAATGAAAAACTGTTTTTT
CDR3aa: CASSELLDRNEKLFF

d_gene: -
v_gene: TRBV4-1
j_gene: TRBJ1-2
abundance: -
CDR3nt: TGCGCCAGCAGCCAAGTGGTGGGGGGGCGCGACACCTTC
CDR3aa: CASSQVVGGRDTF

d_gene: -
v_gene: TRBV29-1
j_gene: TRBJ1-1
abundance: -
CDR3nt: TGCAGCGTTGTGGGGCCCGACACTGAAGCTTTCTTT
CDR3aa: CSVVGPDTEAFF

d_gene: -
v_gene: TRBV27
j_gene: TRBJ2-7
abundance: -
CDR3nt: TGTGCCAGCAGTTTATGGGTAGGGTCAGCCGAGCAGTACTTC
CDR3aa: CASSLWVGSAEQYF